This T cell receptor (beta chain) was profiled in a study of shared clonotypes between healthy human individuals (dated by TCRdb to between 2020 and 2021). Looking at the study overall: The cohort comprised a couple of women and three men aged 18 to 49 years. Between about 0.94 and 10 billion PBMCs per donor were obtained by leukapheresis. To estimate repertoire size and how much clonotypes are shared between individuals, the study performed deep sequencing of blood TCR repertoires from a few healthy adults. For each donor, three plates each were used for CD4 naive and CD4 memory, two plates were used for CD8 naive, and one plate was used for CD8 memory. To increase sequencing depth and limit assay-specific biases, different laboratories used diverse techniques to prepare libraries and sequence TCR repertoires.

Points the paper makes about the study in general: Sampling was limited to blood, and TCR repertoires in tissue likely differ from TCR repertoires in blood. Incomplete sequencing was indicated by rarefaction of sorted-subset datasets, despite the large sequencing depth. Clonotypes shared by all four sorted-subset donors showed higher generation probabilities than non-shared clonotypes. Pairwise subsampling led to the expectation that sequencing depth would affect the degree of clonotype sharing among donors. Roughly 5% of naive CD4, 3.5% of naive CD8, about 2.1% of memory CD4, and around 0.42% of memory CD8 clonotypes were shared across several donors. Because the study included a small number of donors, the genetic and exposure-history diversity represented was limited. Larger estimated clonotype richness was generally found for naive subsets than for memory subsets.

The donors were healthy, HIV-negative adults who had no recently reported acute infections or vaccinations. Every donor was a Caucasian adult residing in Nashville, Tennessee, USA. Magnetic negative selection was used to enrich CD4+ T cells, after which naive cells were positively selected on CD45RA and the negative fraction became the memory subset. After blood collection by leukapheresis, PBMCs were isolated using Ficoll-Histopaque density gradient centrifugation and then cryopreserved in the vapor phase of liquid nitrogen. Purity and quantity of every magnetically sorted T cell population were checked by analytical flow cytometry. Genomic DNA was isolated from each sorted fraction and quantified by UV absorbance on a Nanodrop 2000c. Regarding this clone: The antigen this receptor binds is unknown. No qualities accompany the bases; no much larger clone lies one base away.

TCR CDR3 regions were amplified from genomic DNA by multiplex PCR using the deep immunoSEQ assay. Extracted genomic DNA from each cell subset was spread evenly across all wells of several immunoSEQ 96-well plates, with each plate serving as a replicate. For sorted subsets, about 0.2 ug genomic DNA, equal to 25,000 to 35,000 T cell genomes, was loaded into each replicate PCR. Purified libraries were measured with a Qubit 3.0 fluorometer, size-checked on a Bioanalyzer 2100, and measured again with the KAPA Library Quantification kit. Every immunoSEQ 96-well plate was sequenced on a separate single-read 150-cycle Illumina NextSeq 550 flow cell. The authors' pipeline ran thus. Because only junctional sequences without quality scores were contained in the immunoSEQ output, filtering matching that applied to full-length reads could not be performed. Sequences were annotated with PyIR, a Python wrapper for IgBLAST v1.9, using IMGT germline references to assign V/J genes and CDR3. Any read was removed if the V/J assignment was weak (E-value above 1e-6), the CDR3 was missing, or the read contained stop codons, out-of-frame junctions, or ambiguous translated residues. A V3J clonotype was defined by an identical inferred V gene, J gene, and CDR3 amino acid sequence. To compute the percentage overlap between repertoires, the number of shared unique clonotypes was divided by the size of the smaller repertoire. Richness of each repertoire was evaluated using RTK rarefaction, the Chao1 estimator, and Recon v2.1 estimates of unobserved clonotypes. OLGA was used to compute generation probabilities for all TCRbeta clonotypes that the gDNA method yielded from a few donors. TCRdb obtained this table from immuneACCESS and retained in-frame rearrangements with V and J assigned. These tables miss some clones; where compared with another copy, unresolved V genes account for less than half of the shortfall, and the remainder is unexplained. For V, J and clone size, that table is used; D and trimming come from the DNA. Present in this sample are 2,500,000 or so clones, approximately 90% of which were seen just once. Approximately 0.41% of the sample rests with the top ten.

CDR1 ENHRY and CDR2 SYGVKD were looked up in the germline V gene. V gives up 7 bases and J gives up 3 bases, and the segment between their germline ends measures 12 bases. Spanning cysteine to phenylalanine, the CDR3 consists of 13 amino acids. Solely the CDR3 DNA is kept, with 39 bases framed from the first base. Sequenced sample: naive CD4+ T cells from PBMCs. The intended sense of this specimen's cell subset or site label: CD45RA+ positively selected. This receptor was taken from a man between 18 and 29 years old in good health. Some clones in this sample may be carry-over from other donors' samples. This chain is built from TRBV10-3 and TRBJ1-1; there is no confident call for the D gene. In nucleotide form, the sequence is TGTGCCATCAAACCCCGGTCGGACACTGAAGCTTTCTTT. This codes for CAIKPRSDTEAFF.